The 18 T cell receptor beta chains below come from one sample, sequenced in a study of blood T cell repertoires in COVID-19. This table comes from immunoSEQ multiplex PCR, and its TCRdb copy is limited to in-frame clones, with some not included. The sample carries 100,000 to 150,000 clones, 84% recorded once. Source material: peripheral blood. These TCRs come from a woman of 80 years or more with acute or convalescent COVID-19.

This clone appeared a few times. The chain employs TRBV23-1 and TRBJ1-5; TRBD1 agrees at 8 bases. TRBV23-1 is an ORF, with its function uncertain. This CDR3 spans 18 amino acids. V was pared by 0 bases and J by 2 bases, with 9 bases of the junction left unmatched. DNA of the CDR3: TGCGCCAGCAGTCAATCGATCGCAGGGGGCAACTGCAATCAGCCCCAGCATTTT. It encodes CASSQSIAGGNCNQPQHF.

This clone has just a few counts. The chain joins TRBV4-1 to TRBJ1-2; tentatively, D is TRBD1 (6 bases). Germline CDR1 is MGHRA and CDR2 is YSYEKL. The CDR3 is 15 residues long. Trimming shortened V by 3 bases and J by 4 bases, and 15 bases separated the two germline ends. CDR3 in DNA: TGCGCCAGCAGCCAGAGGACAGACGTTATCTATGGCTACACCTTC. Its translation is CASSQRTDVIYGYTF.

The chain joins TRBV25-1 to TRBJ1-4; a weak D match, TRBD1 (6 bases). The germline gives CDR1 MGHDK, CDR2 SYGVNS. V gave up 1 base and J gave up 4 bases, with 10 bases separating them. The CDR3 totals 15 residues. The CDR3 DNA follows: TGTGCCAGCAGTGAATGGGGCAGGGGTAATGAAAAACTGTTTTTT. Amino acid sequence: CASSEWGRGNEKLFF. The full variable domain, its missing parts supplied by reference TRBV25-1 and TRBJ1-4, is EADIYQTPRYLVIGTGKKITLECSQTMGHDKMYWYQQDPGMELHLIHYSYGVNSTEKGDLSSESTVSRIRTEHFPLTLESARPSHTSQYLCASSEWGRGNEKLFFGSGTQLSVL.

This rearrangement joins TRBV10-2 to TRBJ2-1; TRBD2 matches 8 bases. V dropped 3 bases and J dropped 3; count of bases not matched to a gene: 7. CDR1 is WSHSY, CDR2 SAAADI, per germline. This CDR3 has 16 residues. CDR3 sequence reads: CASSERSGRYYNEQFF. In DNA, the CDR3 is TGCGCCAGCAGTGAAAGAAGCGGGAGATACTACAATGAGCAGTTCTTC.

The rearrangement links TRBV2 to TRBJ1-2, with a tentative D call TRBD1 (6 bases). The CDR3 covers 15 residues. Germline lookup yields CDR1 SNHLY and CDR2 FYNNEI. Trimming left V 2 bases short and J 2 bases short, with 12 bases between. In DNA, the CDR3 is TGTGCCAGCAGTGAAACAGGGCGCTTCAACTATGGCTACACCTTC. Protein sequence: CASSETGRFNYGYTF.

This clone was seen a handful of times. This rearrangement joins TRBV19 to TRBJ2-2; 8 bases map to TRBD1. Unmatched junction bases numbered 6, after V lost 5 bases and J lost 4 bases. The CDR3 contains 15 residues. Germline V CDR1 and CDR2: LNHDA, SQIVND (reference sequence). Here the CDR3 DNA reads TGTGCCAGTAGTCCGGGGGACAGGACCACCGGGGAGCTGTTTTTT. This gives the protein CASSPGDRTTGELFF.

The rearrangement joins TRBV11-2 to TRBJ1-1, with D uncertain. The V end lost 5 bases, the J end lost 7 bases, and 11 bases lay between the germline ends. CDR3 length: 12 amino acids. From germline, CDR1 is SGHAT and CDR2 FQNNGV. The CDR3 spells CASSASGVEAFF. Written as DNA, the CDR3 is TGTGCCAGCAGCGCCTCCGGGGTTGAAGCTTTCTTT.

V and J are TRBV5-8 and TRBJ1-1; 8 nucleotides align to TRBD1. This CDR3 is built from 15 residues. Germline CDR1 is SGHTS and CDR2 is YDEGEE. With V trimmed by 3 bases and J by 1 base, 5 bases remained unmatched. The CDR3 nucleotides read TGTGCCAGCAGCTATGGACAGGGCCAGAACACTGAAGCTTTCTTT. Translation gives CASSYGQGQNTEAFF.

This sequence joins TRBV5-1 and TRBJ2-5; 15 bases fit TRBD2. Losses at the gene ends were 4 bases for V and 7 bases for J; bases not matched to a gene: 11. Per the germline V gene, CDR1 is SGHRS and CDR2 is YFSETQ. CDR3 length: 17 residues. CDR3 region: CASSPGLAGGPGGTQYF. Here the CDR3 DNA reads TGCGCCAGCAGCCCTGGACTAGCGGGAGGGCCTGGTGGGACCCAGTACTTC.

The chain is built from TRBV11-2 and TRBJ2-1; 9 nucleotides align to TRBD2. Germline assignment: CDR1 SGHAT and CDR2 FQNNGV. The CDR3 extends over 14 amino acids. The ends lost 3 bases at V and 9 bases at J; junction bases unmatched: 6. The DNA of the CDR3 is TGTGCCAGCAGCTTTGCGGGGGGGCCGATTGAGCAGTTCTTC. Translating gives CASSFAGGPIEQFF.

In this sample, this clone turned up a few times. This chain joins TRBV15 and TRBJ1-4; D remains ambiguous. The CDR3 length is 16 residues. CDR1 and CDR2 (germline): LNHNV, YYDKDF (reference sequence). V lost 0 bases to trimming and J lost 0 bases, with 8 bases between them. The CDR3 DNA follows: TGTGCCACCAGCAGAGATTCAGACACAACTAATGAAAAACTGTTTTTT. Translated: CATSRDSDTTNEKLFF.

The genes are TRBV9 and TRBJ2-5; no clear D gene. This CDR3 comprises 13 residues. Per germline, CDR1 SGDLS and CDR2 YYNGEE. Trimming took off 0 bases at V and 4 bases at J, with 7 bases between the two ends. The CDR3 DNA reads TGTGCCAGCAGCGTAGGTACGGGAGAGACCCAGTACTTC. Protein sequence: CASSVGTGETQYF.

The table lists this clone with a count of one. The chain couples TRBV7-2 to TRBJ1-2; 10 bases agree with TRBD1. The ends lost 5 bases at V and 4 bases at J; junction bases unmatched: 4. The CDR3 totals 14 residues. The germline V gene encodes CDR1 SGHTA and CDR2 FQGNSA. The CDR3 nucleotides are TGTGCCAGCAGCCCAGGGACAGGGGCCTATGGCTACACCTTC. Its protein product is CASSPGTGAYGYTF. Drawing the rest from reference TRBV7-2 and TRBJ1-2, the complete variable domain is GAGVSQSPSNKVTEKGKDVELRCDPISGHTALYWYRQSLGQGLEFLIYFQGNSAPDKSGLPSDRFSAERTGGSVSTLTIQRTQQEDSAVYLCASSPGTGAYGYTFGSGTRLTVV.

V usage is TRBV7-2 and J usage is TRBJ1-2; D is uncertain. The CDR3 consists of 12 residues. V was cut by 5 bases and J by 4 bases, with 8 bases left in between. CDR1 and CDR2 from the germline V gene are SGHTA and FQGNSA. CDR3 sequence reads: CASSQVGYGYTF. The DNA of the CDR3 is TGTGCCAGCAGCCAAGTCGGCTATGGCTACACCTTC. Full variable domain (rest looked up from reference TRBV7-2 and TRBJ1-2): GAGVSQSPSNKVTEKGKDVELRCDPISGHTALYWYRQSLGQGLEFLIYFQGNSAPDKSGLPSDRFSAERTGGSVSTLTIQRTQQEDSAVYLCASSQVGYGYTFGSGTRLTVV.

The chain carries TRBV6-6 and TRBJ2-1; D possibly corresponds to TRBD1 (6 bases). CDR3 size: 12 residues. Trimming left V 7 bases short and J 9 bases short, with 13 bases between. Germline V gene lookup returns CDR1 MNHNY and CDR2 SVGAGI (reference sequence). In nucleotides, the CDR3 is TGTGCCAGCACCCCTGACAGGTTTGAGCAGTTCTTC. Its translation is CASTPDRFEQFF.

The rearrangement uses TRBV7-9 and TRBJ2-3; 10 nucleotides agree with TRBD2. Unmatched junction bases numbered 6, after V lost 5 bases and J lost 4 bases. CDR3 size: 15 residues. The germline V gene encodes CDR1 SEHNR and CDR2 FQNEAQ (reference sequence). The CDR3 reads CASSQAGGPADTQYF. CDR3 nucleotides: TGTGCCAGCAGCCAAGCGGGGGGGCCGGCAGATACGCAGTATTTT.

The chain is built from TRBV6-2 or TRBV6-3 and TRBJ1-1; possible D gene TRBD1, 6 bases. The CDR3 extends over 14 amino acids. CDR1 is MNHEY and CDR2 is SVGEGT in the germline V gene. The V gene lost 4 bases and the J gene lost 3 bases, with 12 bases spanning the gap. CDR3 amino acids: CASSFTGMDTEAFF. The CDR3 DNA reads TGTGCCAGCAGTTTCACAGGGATGGACACTGAAGCTTTCTTT.

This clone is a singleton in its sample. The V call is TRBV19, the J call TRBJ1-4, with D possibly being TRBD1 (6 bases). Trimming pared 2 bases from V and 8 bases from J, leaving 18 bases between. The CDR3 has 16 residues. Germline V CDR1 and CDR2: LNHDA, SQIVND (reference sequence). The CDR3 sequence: CASSILWGGRGEKLFF. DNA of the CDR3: TGTGCCAGTAGTATATTATGGGGGGGGCGCGGAGAAAAACTGTTTTTT.